This T cell receptor beta chain was captured by sequencing in a study of T cell responses to AZD1222 COVID-19 vaccine. Study information: Pooling of second doses given at about 4 or about 12 weeks was done.

This CDR3 has 13 amino acids. V lost 6 bases and J 7 bases, leaving 15 bases between the germline ends. This clone was seen a few times. Assay used: immunoSEQ multiplex PCR; TCRdb lists only in-frame clones, some missing. The table lists 150,000 to 200,000 clones, approximately 86% of them singletons. Sample: peripheral blood, taken on day 0 of AZD1222 vaccination. This sequence was found in an adult in good health. V and J are TRBV12-3 or TRBV12-4 and TRBJ2-5; unclear D gene. This chain's CDR3 is CASSNSVPGTQYF. The CDR3 DNA sequence: TGTGCCAGCAGCAACTCGGTCCCGGGGACCCAGTACTTC.